This TCR beta chain was captured in a study of blood T cell repertoires in COVID-19. Study context: COVID-19 samples, acute and convalescent, were from the United States, Italy and Spain. PBMCs, B-cell-depleted T cells, or T cells provided the cDNA or gDNA that made up the material.

This study enrolled people aged about 18 to 95 from around 26 US geographic areas. Assignments of participants to cohorts depended upon their own reported clinical history. The CDR3 is 13 amino acids. V shed 1 base, J shed 9 bases, and the junction held 2 bases outside the gene matches. Per the germline V gene, CDR1 is SSHAT and CDR2 is FNYEAQ (reference sequence). Clones were sequenced by immunoSEQ multiplex PCR, and TCRdb holds only the in-frame ones, with some missing. In the table there are 390,000 or so clones, 75% to 90% of which are singletons. Sequencing was done on a sample of PBMCs or T cells enriched from blood (not recorded which). The rearrangement uses TRBV7-7 and TRBJ2-1, with 8 bases aligning to TRBD2. The TCR comes from a man between 18 and 29 years old who had recovered from COVID-19. As DNA, the CDR3 is TGTGCCAGCAGCTTAGGGACTAGCTCTGAGCAGTTCTTC. The encoded protein is CASSLGTSSEQFF.